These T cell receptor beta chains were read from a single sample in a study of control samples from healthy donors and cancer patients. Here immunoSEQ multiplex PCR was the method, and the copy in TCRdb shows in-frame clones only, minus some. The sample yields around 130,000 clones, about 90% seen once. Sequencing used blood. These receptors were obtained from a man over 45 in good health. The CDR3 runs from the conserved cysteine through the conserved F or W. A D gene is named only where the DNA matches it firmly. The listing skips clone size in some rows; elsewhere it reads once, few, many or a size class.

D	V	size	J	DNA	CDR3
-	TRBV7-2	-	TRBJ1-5	TGTGCCAGCAGCTTAGTTGGTCCGGTACAGCCCCAGCATTTT	CASSLVGPVQPQHF
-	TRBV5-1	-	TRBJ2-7	TGCGCCAGCAGCTTCAGGGTCTCCTACGAGCAGTACTTC	CASSFRVSYEQYF
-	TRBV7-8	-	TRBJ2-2	TGTGCCAGCAGCTTAGCGGACGGGACGAACACCGGGGAGCTGTTTTTT	CASSLADGTNTGELFF
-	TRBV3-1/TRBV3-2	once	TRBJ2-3	TGTGCCAGCAGTGCCGGGTCCCGAGATACGCAGTATTTT	CASSAGSRDTQYF
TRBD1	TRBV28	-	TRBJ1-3	TGTGCCAGCAGTTTATGGCAGGGGGTCTCTGGAAACACCATATATTTT	CASSLWQGVSGNTIYF
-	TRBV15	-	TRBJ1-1	TGTGCCACCAGCAGATTTCAGGGTGACACTGAAGCTTTCTTT	CATSRFQGDTEAFF
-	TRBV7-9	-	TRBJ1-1	TGTGCAGAGGGGCGGCTAGACGCTGAAGCTTTCTTT	CAEGRLDAEAFF
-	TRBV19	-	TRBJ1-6	TGTGCCAGTATGTCCCCGTATAATTCACCCCTCCACTTT	CASMSPYNSPLHF
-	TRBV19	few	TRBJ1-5	TGTGCCACTCTAGCCTGGGGGGATAGCAATCAGCCCCAGCATTTT	CATLAWGDSNQPQHF
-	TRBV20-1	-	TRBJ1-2	TGCAGTGCTACAGGGGCCGGCTACACCTTC	CSATGAGYTF
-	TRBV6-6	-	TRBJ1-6	TGTGCCAGCAGTTCCGATTATTCACCCCTCCACTTT	CASSSDYSPLHF
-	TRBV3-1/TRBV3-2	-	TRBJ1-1	TGTGCCAGCAGCCAAGAGGATCTACCTGAAGCTTTCTTT	CASSQEDLPEAFF
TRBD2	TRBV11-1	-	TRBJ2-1	TGTGCCAGCAGCTTCAGCGGGGGGTTAAACAATGAGCAGTTCTTC	CASSFSGGLNNEQFF
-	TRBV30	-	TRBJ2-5	TGTGCCTGGAGTAACCCAGGGGAGACCCAGTACTTC	CAWSNPGETQYF
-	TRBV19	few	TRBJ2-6	TGTGCCAGTAGTATGACAAGGGGATCTGGGGCCAACGTCCTGACTTTC	CASSMTRGSGANVLTF
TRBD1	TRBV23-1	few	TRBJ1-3	TGCGCCAGCAGTTGGACAGGGCTAAACACCATATATTTT	CASSWTGLNTIYF
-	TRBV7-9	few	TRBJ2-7	TGTGCCAGCAGCTTAGCGCGAAGGGAGCAGTACTTC	CASSLARREQYF
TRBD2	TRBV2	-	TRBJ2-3	TGTGCCAGCAGTGGACCGACTAGCGGGTTCACAGATACGCAGTATTTT	CASSGPTSGFTDTQYF
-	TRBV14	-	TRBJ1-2	TGTGCCAGCAGCCAAGGCCGGGGGGGGCCGGCTAACTATGGCTACACCTTC	CASSQGRGGPANYGYTF
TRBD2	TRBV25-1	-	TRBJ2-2	TGTGCCAGCAGTGAATCAAGCGGGGGTCCCAACACCGGGGAGCTGTTTTTT	CASSESSGGPNTGELFF
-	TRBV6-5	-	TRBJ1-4	TGTGCCAGCAGTTACTCGACCTGGTCAACTAATGAAAAACTGTTTTTT	CASSYSTWSTNEKLFF
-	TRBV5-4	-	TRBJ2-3	TGTGCCAGCAGCTCGCTCACAGATACGCAGTATTTT	CASSSLTDTQYF
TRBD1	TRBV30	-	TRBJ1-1	TGTGCCTTCAGGGGGGGGACTGAAGCTTTCTTT	CAFRGGTEAFF
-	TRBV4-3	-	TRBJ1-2	TGCGCCAGCAGCCAAGATCATAGCGCGGGCCTATCTATGGGCTACACCTTC	CASSQDHSAGLSMGYTF
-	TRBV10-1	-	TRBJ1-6	TGCGCCAGCAGTGATGGGGGAGTGAACTATAATTCACCCCTCCACTTT	CASSDGGVNYNSPLHF
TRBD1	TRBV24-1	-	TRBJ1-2	TGTGCCACCAGTCCGGGACAGGGGGCGCATGGCTACACCTTC	CATSPGQGAHGYTF
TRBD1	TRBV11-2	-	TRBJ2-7	TGTGCCAGCAGCTTAGCCCGAACAGGGGACGAGCAGTACTTC	CASSLARTGDEQYF
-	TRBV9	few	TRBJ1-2	TGTGCCAGCAGCGTAGGTTTGCGGGGGGCGCAAGGCTACACCTTC	CASSVGLRGAQGYTF
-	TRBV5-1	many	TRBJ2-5	TGCGCCAGCAGCTTGGCTCGGGGTGAGGAGGAGACCCAGTACTTC	CASSLARGEEETQYF
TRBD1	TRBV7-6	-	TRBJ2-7	TGTGCCAGCAGCCTGGGGACAGGGGAACGCGAGCAGTACTTC	CASSLGTGEREQYF
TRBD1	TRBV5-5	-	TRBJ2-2	TGTGCCAGCAGCTCTTTTCCGGGACAGGGGTTCAACACCGGGGAGCTGTTTTTT	CASSSFPGQGFNTGELFF
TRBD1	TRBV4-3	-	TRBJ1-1	TGCGCCAGCAGCCAGGGTGACAGGGTTGCTTTCTTT	CASSQGDRVAFF
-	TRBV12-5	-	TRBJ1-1	TGTGCTAGTACCCTGCTCGCAAACACTGAAGCTTTCTTT	CASTLLANTEAFF
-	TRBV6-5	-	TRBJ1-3	TGTGCCAGCACGAGGGTGGGGGACTCTGGAAACACCATATATTTT	CASTRVGDSGNTIYF
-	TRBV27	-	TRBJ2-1	TGTGCCAGCAGTTTAGAATCACAGCAGGGGTACAATGAGCAGTTCTTC	CASSLESQQGYNEQFF
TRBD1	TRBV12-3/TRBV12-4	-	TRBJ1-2	TGTGCCATCCGGGACAGGGTTTATGGCTACACCTTC	CAIRDRVYGYTF
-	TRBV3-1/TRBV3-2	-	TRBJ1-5	TGTGCCAGCAGCCAGGCCAATCAGCCCCAGCATTTT	CASSQANQPQHF
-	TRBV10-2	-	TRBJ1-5	TGCGCCAGCAGTGATACAGGGTATAGCAATCAGCCCCAGCATTTT	CASSDTGYSNQPQHF
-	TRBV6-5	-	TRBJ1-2	TGTGCCAGCAGACTTAACCTAGGGGGCTATGGCTACACCTTC	CASRLNLGGYGYTF
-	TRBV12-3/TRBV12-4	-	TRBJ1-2	TGTGCCAGCAGTTTAGGGCCAGCCTATGGCTACACCTTC	CASSLGPAYGYTF
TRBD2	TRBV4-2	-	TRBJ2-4	TGTGCCAGCAGCCAAATTCTTGGGACTAGCGGAAAAAACATTCAGTACTTC	CASSQILGTSGKNIQYF
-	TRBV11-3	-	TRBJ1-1	TGTGCCAGCTCTCAACACGCGAACACTGAAGCTTTCTTT	CASSQHANTEAFF